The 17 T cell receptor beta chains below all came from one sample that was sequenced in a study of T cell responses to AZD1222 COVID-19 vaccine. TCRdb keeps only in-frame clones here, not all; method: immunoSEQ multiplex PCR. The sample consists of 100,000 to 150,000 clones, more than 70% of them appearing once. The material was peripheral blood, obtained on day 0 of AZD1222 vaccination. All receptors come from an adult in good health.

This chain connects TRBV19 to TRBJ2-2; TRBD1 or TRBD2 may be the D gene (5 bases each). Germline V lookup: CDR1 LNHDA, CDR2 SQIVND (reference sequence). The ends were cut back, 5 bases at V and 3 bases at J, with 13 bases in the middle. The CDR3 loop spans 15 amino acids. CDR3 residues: CASSLHRGDTGELFF. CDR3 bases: TGTGCCAGTAGTCTCCACAGAGGGGACACCGGGGAGCTGTTTTTT.

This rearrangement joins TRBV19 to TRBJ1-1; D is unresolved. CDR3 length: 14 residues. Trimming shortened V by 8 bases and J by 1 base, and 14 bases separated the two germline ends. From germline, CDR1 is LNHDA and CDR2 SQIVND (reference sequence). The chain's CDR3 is CASSSLEGNTEAFF. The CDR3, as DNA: TGTGCCAGTTCCAGCCTTGAGGGGAACACTGAAGCTTTCTTT.

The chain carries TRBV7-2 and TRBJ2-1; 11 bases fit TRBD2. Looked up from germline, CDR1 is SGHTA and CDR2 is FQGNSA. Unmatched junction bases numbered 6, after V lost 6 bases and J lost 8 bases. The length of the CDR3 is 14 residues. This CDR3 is CASRYSGGGDEQFF. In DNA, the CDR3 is TGTGCCAGCAGATATAGCGGGGGGGGCGATGAGCAGTTCTTC.

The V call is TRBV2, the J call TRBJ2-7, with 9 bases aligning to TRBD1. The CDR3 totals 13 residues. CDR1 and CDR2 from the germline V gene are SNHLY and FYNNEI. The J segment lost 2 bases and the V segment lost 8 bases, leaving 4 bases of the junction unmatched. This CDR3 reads CASLRDRAYEQYF. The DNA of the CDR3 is TGTGCCAGCCTCCGGGACAGGGCCTACGAGCAGTACTTC. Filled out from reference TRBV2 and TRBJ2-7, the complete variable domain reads EPEVTQTPSHQVTQMGQEVILRCVPISNHLYFYWYRQILGQKVEFLVSFYNNEISEKSEIFDDQFSVERPDGSNFTLKIRSTKLEDSAMYFCASLRDRAYEQYFGPGTRLTVT.

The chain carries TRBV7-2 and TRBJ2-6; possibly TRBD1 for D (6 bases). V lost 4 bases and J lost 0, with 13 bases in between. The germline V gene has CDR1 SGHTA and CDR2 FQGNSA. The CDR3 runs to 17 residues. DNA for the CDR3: TGTGCCAGCAGCTCAGAGACAGGCTTCTCTGGGGCCAACGTCCTGACTTTC. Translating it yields CASSSETGFSGANVLTF.

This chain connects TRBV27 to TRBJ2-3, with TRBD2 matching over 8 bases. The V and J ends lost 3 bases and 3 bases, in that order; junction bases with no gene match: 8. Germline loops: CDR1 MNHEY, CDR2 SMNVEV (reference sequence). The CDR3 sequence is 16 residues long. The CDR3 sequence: CASSFSGSGRTDTQYF. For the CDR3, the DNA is TGTGCCAGCAGTTTTTCGGGAAGCGGGAGAACAGATACGCAGTATTTT.

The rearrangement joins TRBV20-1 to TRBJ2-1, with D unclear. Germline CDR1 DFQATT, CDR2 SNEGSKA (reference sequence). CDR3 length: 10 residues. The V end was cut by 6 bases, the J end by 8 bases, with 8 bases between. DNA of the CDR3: TGCAGTGCGGGCCGCGATGAGCAGTTCTTC. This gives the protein CSAGRDEQFF.

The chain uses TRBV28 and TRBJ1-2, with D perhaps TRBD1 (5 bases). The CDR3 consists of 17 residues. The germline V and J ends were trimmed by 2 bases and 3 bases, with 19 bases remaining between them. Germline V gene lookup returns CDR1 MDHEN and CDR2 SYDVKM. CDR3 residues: CASSLKAGMAFDYGYTF. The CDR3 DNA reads TGTGCCAGCAGTTTAAAGGCAGGGATGGCGTTTGACTATGGCTACACCTTC.

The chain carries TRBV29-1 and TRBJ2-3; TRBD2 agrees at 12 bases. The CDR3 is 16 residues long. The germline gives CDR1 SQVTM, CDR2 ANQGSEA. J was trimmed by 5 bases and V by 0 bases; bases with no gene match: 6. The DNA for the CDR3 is TGCAGCGTTGAAGAGGTGGCTAGCGGGAGGGGAGATACGCAGTATTTT. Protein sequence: CSVEEVASGRGDTQYF.

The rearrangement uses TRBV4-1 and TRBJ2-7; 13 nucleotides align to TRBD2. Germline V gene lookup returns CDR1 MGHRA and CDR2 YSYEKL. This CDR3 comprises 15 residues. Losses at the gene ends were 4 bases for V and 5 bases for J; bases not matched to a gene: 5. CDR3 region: CASSRTSGSSDEQYF. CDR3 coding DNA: TGCGCCAGCAGCCGGACTAGCGGGAGTTCGGACGAGCAGTACTTC.

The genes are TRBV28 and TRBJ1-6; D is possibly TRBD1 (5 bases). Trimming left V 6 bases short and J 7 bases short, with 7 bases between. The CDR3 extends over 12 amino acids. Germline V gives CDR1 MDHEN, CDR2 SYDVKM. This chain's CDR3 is CASRGVNSPLHF. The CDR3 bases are TGTGCCAGCAGGGGGGTAAATTCACCCCTCCACTTT. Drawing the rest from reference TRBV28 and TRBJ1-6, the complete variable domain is DVKVTQSSRYLVKRTGEKVFLECVQDMDHENMFWYRQDPGLGLRLIYFSYDVKMKEKGDIPEGYSVSREKKERFSLILESASTNQTSMYLCASRGVNSPLHFGNGTRLTVT.

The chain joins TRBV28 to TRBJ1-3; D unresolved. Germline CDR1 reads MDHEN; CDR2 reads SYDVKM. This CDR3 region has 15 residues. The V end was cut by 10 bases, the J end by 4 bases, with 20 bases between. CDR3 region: CATRNGQAGGNTIYF. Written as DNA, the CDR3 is TGTGCCACAAGAAACGGGCAGGCGGGCGGAAACACCATATATTTT.

CDR3 loop: CASRIQGGPLHF. In DNA, the CDR3 is TGTGCCAGCAGGATCCAGGGCGGGCCCCTCCACTTT. The chain links TRBV6-5 to TRBJ1-6; TRBD1 might be the D (5 bases). V was trimmed by 6 bases and J by 13 bases, leaving 13 bases between them. Germline CDR1 reads MNHEY; CDR2 reads SVGAGI. This CDR3 has 12 amino acids.

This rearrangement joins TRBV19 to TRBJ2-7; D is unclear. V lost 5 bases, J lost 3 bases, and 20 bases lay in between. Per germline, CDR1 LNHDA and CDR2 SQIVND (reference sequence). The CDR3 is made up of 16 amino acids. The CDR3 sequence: CASSSDLTSKRYEQYF. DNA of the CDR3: TGTGCCAGTAGTTCGGACCTAACCTCCAAGCGCTACGAGCAGTACTTC.

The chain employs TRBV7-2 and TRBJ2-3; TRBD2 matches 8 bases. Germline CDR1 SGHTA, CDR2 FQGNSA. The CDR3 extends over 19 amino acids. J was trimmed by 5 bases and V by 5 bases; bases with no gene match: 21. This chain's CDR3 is CASSTRISGTSKRKDTQYF. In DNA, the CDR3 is TGTGCCAGCAGCACACGCATATCCGGGACTAGTAAGCGGAAAGATACGCAGTATTTT.

The DNA for the CDR3 is TGCGCCAGCAGCTACCCTGGGTCTAACTATGGCTACACCTTC. It specifies CASSYPGSNYGYTF. The chain combines TRBV5-1 with TRBJ1-2; D uncertain. Between the trimmed V and J ends, which lost 3 bases and 0 bases, there was a span of 9 bases. This CDR3 region has 14 residues. Looked up from germline, CDR1 is SGHRS and CDR2 is YFSETQ.

The CDR3 bases are TGTGCCAGCAGTTCACAGGGAAAGAACACTGAAGCTTTCTTT. This codes for CASSSQGKNTEAFF. This chain uses TRBV28 with TRBJ1-1; D perhaps matches TRBD1 (6 bases). This CDR3 is built from 14 residues. Trimming left V 4 bases short and J 1 base short, with 10 bases between. The germline V gene has CDR1 MDHEN and CDR2 SYDVKM.